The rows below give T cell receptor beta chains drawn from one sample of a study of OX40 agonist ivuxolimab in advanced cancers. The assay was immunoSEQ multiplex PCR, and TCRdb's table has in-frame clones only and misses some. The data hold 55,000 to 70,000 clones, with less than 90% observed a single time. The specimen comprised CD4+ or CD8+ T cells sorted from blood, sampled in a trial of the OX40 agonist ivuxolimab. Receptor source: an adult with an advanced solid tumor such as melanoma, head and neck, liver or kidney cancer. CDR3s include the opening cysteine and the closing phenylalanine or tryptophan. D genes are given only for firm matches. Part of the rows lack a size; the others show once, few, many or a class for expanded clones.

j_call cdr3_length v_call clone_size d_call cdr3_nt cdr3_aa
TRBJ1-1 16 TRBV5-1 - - TGCGCCAGCAGCTTGACCGCGGGTACGGGTAACACTGAAGCTTTCTTT CASSLTAGTGNTEAFF
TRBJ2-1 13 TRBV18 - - TGTGCCAGCTCACCGGTCGGATTCAATGAGCAGTTCTTC CASSPVGFNEQFF
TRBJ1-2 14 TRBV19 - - TGTGCCAGTAACAGCGTCCCCGGGGAGTATGGCTACACCTTC CASNSVPGEYGYTF
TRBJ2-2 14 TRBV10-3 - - TGTGCCACCAGGGGGGGGTCGAACACCGGGGAGCTGTTTTTT CATRGGSNTGELFF
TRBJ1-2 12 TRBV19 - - TGTGCCAGTAGTTTGGACAAGTATGGCTACACCTTC CASSLDKYGYTF
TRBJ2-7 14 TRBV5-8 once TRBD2 TGTGCCAGCAGGACCCGACGGGGGGCCTACGAGCAGTACTTC CASRTRRGAYEQYF
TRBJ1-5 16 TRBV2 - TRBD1 TGTGCCAGCAGACCTAGACAGGGAACCCAGAATCAGCCCCAGCATTTT CASRPRQGTQNQPQHF
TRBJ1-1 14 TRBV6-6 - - TGTGCCAGCAGTACTGCTATTTTGAACACTGAAGCTTTCTTT CASSTAILNTEAFF
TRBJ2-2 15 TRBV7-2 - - TGTGCCAGCAGCCAGGGGACCTTTAACACCGGGGAGCTGTTTTTT CASSQGTFNTGELFF
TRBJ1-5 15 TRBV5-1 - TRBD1 TGCGCCAGCAGACCGGGACAGGGTATGGGCCAGCCCCAGCATTTT CASRPGQGMGQPQHF
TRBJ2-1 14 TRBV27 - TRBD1 TGTGCCAGTAGGGACAGGGGGACCTACAATGAGCAGTTCTTC CASRDRGTYNEQFF
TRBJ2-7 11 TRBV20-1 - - TGCAGTGCTCAGGGAGTTTACGAGCAGTACTTC CSAQGVYEQYF
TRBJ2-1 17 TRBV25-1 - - TGTGCCAGCAGTGAGGTTGCGGCCCCTCGGGAAAGGAATGAGCAGTTCTTC CASSEVAAPRERNEQFF
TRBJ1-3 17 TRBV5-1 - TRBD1 TGCGCCAGCAGCTTGGGTGGACAGGGGCCCTCCTTGGGGACCATATATTTT CASSLGGQGPSLGTIYF
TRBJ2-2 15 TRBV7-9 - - TGTGCCAGCAGCTTGAGGGGAGTTGACACCGGGGAGCTGTTTTTT CASSLRGVDTGELFF
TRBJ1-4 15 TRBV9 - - TGTGCCAGCAGCTCTAAGGAAATCGGGGTTGAAAAACTGTTTTTT CASSSKEIGVEKLFF
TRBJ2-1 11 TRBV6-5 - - TGTGCCAGCCGAGGGGACAATGAGCAGTTCTTC CASRGDNEQFF
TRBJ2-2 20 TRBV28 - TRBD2 TGTGCCAGCAGTTTCCCCCTAGGACTAGCGGGAGGGACGAACACCGGGGAGCTGTTTTTT CASSFPLGLAGGTNTGELFF
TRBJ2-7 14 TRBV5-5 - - TGTGCCAGCAGCTTGGAGGGGCAGGCCCACGAGCAGTACTTC CASSLEGQAHEQYF
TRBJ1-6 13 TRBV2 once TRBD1 TGTGCCAGTACCGGGACAGCAAATTCACCCCTCCACTTT CASTGTANSPLHF
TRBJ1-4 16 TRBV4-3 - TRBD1 TGCGCCAGCAGCCACCTCATGGGACAGGGGGAAGAAAAACTGTTTTTT CASSHLMGQGEEKLFF
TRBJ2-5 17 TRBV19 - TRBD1 TGTGCCAGTAGTATTAGGACAGGGCACACAACTCAAGAGACCCAGTACTTC CASSIRTGHTTQETQYF
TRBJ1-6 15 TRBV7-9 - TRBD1 TGTGCCAGCAGCAACGGACAGGGAAGGAATTCACCCCTCCACTTT CASSNGQGRNSPLHF
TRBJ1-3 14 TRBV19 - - TGTGCCAGTAGTGCCACTTTAACCCGGGACACCATATATTTT CASSATLTRDTIYF
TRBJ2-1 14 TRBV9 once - TGTGCCAGCAGCGTAAGTCTGGGGGACAATGAGCAGTTCTTC CASSVSLGDNEQFF
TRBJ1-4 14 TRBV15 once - TGTGCCACCAGCAGGAGTGGGGTTAATGAAAAACTGTTTTTT CATSRSGVNEKLFF
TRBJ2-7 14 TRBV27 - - TGTGCCAGCAGTTTACGTATAGGCTCCTACGAGCAGTACTTC CASSLRIGSYEQYF
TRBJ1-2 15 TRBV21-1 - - TGTGCCAGCAGCAAAGCGAGACAGGGTTATGATGGCTACACCTTC CASSKARQGYDGYTF
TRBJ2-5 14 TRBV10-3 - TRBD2 TGTGCCACGGTAGCGGGGGGACCACAAGAGACCCAGTACTTC CATVAGGPQETQYF